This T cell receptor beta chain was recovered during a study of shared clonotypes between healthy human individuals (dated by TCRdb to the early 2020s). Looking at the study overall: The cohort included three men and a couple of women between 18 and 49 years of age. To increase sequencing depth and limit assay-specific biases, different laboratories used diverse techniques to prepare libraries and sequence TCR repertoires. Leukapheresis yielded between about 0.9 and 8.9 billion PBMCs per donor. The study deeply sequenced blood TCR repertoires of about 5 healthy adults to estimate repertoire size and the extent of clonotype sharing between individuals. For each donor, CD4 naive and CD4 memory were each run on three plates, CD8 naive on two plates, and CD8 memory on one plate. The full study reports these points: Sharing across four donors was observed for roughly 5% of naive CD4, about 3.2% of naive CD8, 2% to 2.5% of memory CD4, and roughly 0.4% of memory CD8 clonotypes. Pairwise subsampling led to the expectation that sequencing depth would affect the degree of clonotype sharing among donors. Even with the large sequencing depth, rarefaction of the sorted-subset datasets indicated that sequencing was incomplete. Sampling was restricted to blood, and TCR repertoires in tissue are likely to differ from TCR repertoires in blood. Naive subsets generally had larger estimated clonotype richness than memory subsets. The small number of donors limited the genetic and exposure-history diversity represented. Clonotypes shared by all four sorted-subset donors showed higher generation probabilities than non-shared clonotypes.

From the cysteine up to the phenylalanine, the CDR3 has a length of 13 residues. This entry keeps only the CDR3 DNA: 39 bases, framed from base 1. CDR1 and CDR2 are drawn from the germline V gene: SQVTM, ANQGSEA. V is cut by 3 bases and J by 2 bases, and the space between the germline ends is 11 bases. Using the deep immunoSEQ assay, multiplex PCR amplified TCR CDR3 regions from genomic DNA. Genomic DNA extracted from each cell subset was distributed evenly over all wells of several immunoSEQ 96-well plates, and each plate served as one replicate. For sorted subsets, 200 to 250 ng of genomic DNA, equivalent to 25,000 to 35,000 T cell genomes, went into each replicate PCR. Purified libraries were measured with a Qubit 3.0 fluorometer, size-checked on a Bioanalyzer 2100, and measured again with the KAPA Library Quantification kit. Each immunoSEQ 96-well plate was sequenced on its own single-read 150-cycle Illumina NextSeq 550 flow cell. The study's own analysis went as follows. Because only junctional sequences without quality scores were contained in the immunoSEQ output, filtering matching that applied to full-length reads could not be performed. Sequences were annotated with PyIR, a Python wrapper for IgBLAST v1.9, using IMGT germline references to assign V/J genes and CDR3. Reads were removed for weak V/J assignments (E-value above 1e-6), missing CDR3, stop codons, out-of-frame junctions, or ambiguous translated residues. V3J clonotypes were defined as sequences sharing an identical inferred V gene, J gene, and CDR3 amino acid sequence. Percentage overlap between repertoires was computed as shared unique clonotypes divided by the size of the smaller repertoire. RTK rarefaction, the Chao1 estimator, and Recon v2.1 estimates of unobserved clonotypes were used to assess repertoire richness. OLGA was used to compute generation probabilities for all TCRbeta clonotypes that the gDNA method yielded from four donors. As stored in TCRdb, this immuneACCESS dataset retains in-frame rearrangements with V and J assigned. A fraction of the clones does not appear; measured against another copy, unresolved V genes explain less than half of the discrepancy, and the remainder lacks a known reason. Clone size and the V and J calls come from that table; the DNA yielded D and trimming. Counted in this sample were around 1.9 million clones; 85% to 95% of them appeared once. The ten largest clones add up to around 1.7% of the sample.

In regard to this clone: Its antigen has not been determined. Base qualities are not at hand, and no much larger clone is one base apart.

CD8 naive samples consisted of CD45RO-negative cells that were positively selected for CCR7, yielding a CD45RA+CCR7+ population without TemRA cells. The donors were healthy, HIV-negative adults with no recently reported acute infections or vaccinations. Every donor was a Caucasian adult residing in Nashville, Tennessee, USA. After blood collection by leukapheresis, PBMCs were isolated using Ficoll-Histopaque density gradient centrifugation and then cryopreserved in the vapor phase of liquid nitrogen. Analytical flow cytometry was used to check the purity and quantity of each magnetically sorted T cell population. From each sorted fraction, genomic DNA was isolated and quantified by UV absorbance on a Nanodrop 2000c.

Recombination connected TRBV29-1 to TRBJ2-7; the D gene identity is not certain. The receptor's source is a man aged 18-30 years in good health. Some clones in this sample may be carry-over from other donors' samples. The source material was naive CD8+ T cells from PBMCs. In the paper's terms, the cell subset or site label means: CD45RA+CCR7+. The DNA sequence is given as TGCAGCGTTGAGACCGCGCGACCCTACGAGCAGTACTTC. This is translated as CSVETARPYEQYF.